This T cell receptor (beta chain) is from a study of T cell responses to AZD1222 COVID-19 vaccine. Deletions cut 7 bases from V and 2 bases from J, with 11 bases between. The germline V gene has CDR1 MNHEY and CDR2 SVGAGI. The CDR3 runs 13 residues. In the case of this clone: Its specificity is not known.

The protocol was immunoSEQ multiplex PCR, while the TCRdb copy is restricted to in-frame clones and leaves out a portion. This sample has about 120,000 clones, with 85% to 90% found just once. General study results and limits: Increased Spike-specific TCR breadth and depth were observed after two AZD1222 doses. Repertoire sampling occurred only after the peak T cell response. Dominant at 160-218 and 743-854, vaccine-associated CD4 TCRs also spanned spike.

Source: peripheral blood, taken on day 0 of AZD1222 vaccination. The sequence came from an adult in good health. V gene TRBV6-5 combines with J gene TRBJ1-1; D remains ambiguous. The CDR3 nucleotides are TGTGCCAGCAATACGGACTCAAACACTGAAGCTTTCTTT. This codes for CASNTDSNTEAFF.